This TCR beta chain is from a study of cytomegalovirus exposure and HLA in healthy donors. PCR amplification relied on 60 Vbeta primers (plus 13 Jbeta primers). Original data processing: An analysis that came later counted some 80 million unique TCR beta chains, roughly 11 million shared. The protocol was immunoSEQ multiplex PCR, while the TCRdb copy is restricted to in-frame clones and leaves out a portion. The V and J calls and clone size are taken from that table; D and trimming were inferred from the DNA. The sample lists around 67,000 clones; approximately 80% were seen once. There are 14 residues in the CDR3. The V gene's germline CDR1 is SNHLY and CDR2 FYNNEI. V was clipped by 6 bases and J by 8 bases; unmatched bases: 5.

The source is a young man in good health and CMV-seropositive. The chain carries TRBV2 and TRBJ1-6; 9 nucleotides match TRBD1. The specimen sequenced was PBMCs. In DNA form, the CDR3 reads TGTGCCAGCAGAACACAGGGGGCTCATTCACCCCTCCACTTT. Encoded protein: CASRTQGAHSPLHF.